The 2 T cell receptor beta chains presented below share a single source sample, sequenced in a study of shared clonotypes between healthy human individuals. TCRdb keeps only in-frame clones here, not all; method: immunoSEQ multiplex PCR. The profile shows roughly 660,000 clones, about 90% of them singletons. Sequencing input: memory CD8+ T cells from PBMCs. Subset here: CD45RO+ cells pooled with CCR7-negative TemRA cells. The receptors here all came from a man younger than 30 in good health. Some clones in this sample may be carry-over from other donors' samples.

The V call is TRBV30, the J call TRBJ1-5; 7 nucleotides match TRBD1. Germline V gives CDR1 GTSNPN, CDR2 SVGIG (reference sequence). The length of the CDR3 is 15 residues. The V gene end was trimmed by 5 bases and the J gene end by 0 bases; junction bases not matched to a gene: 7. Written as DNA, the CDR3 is TGTGCCTGGTCAATCGCAGGGGGTAGCAATCAGCCCCAGCATTTT. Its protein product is CAWSIAGGSNQPQHF. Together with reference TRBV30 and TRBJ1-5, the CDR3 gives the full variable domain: SQTIHQWPATLVQPVGSPLSLECTVEGTSNPNLYWYRQAAGRGLQLLFYSVGIGQISSEVPQNLSASRPQDRQFILSSKKLLLSDSGFYLCAWSIAGGSNQPQHFGDGTRLSIL.

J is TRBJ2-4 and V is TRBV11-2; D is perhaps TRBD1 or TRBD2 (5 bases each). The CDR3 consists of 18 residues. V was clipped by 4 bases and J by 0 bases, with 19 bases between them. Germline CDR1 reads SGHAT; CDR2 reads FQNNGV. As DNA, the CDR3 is TGTGCCAGCAGCTCAATAGAGAGGGGTCCCCTAGCCAAAAACATTCAGTACTTC. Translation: CASSSIERGPLAKNIQYF.